The rows below give T cell receptor beta chains drawn from one sample of a study of long-term antiretroviral therapy in people with HIV. Assay used: immunoSEQ multiplex PCR; TCRdb lists only in-frame clones, some missing. The sample has 38,000 or so clones, approximately 79% seen once. Sequenced here: unsorted PBMCs, sampled 1.5 years after starting antiretroviral therapy. Source of these receptors: a young man with HIV. Both conserved end residues are part of each CDR3. The listing skips clone size in some rows; elsewhere it reads once, few, many or a size class.

CASSVRQGWRNEQFF | once | TRBJ2-1 | TRBV18
CSAQETGFSSYEQYF | - | TRBJ2-7 | TRBV29-1
CASSPPLGRGKNTGELFF | once | TRBJ2-2 | TRBV27
CASSLVGGLNTEAFF | - | TRBJ1-1 | TRBV7-9
CASSLNLGLASNTGELFF | - | TRBJ2-2 | TRBV11-3
CASSLVPGQGGGYTF | - | TRBJ1-2 | TRBV7-9
CSVQLAGEREQFF | - | TRBJ2-1 | TRBV29-1
CASSLVPGAGNQPQHF | - | TRBJ1-5 | TRBV5-5
CASSFNRVPYEQYF | - | TRBJ2-7 | TRBV5-5
CASSQTRTSGRFF | few | TRBJ2-7 | TRBV4-3